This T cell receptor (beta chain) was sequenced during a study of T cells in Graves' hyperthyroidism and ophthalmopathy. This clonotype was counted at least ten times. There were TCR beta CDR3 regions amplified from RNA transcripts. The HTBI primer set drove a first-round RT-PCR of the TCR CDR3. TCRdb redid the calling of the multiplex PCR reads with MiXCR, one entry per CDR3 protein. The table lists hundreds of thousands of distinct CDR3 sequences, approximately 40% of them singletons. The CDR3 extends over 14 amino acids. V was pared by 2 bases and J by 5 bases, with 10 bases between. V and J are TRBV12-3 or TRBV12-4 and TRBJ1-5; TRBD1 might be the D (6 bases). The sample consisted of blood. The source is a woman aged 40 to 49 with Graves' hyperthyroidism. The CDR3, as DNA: TGTGCCAGCAGTTTATTATACAGGGATCAGCCCCAGCATTTT. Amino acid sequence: CASSLLYRDQPQHF.